These 7 T cell receptor beta chains were sequenced from one sample in a study of siplizumab effects on memory and regulatory T cells. Profiling relied on immunoSEQ multiplex PCR, and the TCRdb table lists in-frame clones only, not all of them. The sample has 75,000 to 100,000 clones; about 94% are singletons. The source material was non-Treg CD4+ T cells sorted from blood. All receptors derive from a human donor in good health.

The chain combines TRBV5-5 with TRBJ2-3; D is ambiguous. Germline V gene data show CDR1 as SGHKS and CDR2 as YYEKEE (reference sequence). The V end was cut by 7 bases, the J end by 1 base, with 16 bases between. The CDR3 sequence is 15 residues long. This chain's CDR3 is CASGSGIRGTDTQYF. The CDR3 coding sequence is TGTGCCAGCGGATCGGGCATTCGGGGCACAGATACGCAGTATTTT.

The chain carries TRBV28 and TRBJ2-7, with D perhaps matching TRBD1 (5 bases). Germline lookup yields CDR1 MDHEN and CDR2 SYDVKM. This CDR3 comprises 14 residues. Trimming stripped 3 bases from V and 5 bases from J, with 14 bases between. CDR3 sequence reads: CASSFSRVSNEQYF. CDR3 bases: TGTGCCAGCAGTTTCTCCAGGGTATCAAACGAGCAGTACTTC. The variable domain in full, with the rest retrieved from reference TRBV28 and TRBJ2-7, is DVKVTQSSRYLVKRTGEKVFLECVQDMDHENMFWYRQDPGLGLRLIYFSYDVKMKEKGDIPEGYSVSREKKERFSLILESASTNQTSMYLCASSFSRVSNEQYFGPGTRLTVT.

The chain employs TRBV7-8 and TRBJ2-7; 7 bases are shared with TRBD1. The CDR3 consists of 16 residues. Germline loops: CDR1 SGHVS, CDR2 FQNEAQ. Trimming removed 4 bases from V and 1 base from J; junction bases left unmatched: 10. The CDR3 sequence: CASSSVVRDRSYEQYF. The CDR3 nucleotides are TGTGCCAGCAGCTCCGTGGTTCGGGACAGATCCTACGAGCAGTACTTC.

The CDR3 region is CASSQEGNRGGKHTEAFF. Here the CDR3 DNA reads TGCGCCAGCAGCCAGGAAGGTAACAGGGGCGGTAAGCACACTGAAGCTTTCTTT. The V and J genes are TRBV4-1 and TRBJ1-1; the match to TRBD1 covers 7 bases. Germline CDR1 is MGHRA and CDR2 is YSYEKL. This CDR3 has 18 amino acids. V gave up 3 bases and J gave up 3 bases; unmatched junction bases: 16.

V gene TRBV19 combines with J gene TRBJ2-1; 8 bases align to TRBD2. CDR1 and CDR2 (germline): LNHDA, SQIVND (reference sequence). V lost 6 bases and J lost 6; bases outside the gene matches: 7. The CDR3 extends over 14 amino acids. DNA for the CDR3: TGTGCCAGTAGCCCGGGACTAGTAAGCAATGAGCAGTTCTTC. Encoded protein: CASSPGLVSNEQFF.

The count of this clone is one. The same CDR3 is also encoded by other DNA sequences in this sample. The genes are TRBV2 and TRBJ2-5; D unresolved. The length of the CDR3 is 11 residues. The germline CDR1 and CDR2 sequences are SNHLY and FYNNEI. Trimming shortened V by 1 base and J by 5 bases, and 2 bases separated the two germline ends. The CDR3 DNA reads as TGTGCCAGCAGTGAAGGGGAGACCCAGTACTTC. Its protein is CASSEGETQYF. Looking up the rest from reference TRBV2 and TRBJ2-5 gives the full variable domain: EPEVTQTPSHQVTQMGQEVILRCVPISNHLYFYWYRQILGQKVEFLVSFYNNEISEKSEIFDDQFSVERPDGSNFTLKIRSTKLEDSAMYFCASSEGETQYFGPGTRLLVL.

The chain is built from TRBV6-4 and TRBJ2-1; D tentatively reads TRBD1 or TRBD2 (5 bases each). Trimming shortened V by 2 bases and J by 7 bases, and 21 bases separated the two germline ends. The CDR3 runs to 17 residues. In germline, CDR1 is MRHNA, CDR2 SNTAGT. CDR3 amino acids: CASSDGIWSGRANEQFF. CDR3 in DNA: TGTGCCAGCAGTGACGGGATTTGGTCAGGGCGGGCGAATGAGCAGTTCTTC.